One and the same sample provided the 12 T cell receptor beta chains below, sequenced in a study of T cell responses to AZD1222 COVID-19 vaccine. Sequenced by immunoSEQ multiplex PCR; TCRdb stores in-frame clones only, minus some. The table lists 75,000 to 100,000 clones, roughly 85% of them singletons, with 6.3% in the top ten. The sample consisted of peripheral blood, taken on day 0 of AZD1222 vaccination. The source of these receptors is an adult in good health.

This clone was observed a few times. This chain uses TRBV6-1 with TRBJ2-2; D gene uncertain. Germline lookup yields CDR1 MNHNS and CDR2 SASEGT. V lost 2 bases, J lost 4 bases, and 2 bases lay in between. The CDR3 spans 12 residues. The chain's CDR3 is CASSETTGELFF. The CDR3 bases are TGTGCCAGCAGTGAAACCACCGGGGAGCTGTTTTTT.

CDR3 nucleotides: TGTGCCAGCAGCCTCTCCCACCACGGCACAGATACGCAGTATTTT. Its protein product is CASSLSHHGTDTQYF. The J gene is TRBJ2-3, the V gene TRBV7-2; no firm D call. Trimming cost V 5 bases and J 1 base, with 13 bases left between them. The germline CDR1 and CDR2 sequences are SGHTA and FQGNSA. The CDR3 runs to 15 residues.

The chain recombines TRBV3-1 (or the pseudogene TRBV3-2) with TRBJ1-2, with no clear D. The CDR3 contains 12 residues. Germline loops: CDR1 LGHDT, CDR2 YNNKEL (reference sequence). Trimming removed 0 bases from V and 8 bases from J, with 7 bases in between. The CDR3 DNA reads TGTGCCAGCAGCCAAGAAGCGGGCGGCTACACCTTC. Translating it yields CASSQEAGGYTF.

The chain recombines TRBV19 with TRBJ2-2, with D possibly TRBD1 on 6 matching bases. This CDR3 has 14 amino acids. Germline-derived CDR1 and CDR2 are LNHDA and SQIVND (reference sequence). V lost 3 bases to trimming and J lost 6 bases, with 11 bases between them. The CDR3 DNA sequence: TGTGCCAGTAGTATCCCCCAGGGGCCCGGGGAGCTGTTTTTT. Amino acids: CASSIPQGPGELFF.

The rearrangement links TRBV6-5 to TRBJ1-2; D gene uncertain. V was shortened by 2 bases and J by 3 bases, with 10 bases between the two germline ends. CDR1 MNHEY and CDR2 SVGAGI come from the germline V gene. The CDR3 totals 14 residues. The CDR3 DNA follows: TGTGCCAGCAGTTACGGTCCGGGCTACTATGGCTACACCTTC. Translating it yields CASSYGPGYYGYTF.

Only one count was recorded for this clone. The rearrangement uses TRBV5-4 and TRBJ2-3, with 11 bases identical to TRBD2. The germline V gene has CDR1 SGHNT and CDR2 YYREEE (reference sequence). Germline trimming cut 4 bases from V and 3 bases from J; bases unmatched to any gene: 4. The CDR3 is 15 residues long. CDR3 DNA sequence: TGTGCCAGCAGCGCGAGGACTAGCGGGACAGATACGCAGTATTTT. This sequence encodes CASSARTSGTDTQYF. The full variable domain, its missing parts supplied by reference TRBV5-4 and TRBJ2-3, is ETGVTQSPTHLIKTRGQQVTLRCSSQSGHNTVSWYQQALGQGPQFIFQYYREEENGRGNFPPRFSGLQFPNYSSELNVNALELDDSALYLCASSARTSGTDTQYFGPGTRLTVL.

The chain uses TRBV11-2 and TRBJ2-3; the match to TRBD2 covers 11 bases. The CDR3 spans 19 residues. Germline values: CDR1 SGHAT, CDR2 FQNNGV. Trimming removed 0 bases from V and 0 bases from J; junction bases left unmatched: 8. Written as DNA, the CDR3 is TGTGCCAGCAGCTTAGAAGGGACTAGCGGCAACCCTAGCACAGATACGCAGTATTTT. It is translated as CASSLEGTSGNPSTDTQYF.

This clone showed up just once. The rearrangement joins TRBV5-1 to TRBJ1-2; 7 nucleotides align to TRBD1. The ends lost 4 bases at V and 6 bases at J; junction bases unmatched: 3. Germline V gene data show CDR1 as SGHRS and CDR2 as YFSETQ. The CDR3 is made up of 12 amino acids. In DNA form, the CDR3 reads TGCGCCAGCAGCCCACAGGGGAATGGCTACACCTTC. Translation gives CASSPQGNGYTF. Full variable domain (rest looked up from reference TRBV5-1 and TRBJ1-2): KAGVTQTPRYLIKTRGQQVTLSCSPISGHRSVSWYQQTPGQGLQFLFEYFSETQRNKGNFPGRFSGRQFSNSRSEMNVSTLELGDSALYLCASSPQGNGYTFGSGTRLTVV.

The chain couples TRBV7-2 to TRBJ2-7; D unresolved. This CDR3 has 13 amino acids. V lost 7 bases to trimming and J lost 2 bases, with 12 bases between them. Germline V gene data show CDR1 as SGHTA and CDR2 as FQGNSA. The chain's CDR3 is CASTLDPAYEQYF. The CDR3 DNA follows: TGTGCCAGCACTCTGGACCCCGCCTACGAGCAGTACTTC.

The CDR3 nucleotides are TGTGCCAGCAGCGCCCGGGACAGGGTCCCAGATACGCAGTATTTT. It yields the protein CASSARDRVPDTQYF. The chain carries TRBV9 and TRBJ2-3; the match to TRBD1 covers 9 bases. Unmatched junction bases numbered 6, after V lost 3 bases and J lost 4 bases. Germline assignment: CDR1 SGDLS and CDR2 YYNGEE. CDR3 size: 15 residues. Using reference TRBV9 and TRBJ2-3 for the parts outside the CDR3, the full variable domain is DSGVTQTPKHLITATGQRVTLRCSPRSGDLSVYWYQQSLDQGLQFLIQYYNGEERAKGNILERFSAQQFPDLHSELNLSSLELGDSALYFCASSARDRVPDTQYFGPGTRLTVL.

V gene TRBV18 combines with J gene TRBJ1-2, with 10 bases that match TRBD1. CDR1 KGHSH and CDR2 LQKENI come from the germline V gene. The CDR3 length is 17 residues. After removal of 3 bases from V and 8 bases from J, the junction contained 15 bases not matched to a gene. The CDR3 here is CASSPPTAGTGAGGYTF. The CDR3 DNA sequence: TGTGCCAGCTCACCGCCAACCGCCGGGACAGGGGCGGGCGGCTACACCTTC.

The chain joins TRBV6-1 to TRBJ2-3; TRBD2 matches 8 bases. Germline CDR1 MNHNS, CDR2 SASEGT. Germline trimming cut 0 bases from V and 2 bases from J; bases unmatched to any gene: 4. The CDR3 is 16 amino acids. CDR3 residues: CASSEAPTSATDTQYF. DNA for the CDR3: TGTGCCAGCAGTGAAGCTCCGACTAGCGCCACAGATACGCAGTATTTT.